This T cell receptor beta chain was observed in a study of cytomegalovirus exposure and HLA in healthy donors. Per the germline V gene, CDR1 is MGHDK and CDR2 is SYGVNS. Deletions cut 1 base from V and 1 base from J, with 7 bases between. This CDR3 has 14 residues. Clones were sequenced by immunoSEQ multiplex PCR, and TCRdb holds only the in-frame ones, with some missing. The sample lists about 120,000 clones, more than 95% occurring once. The chain combines TRBV25-1 with TRBJ1-1; no reliable D call. This TCR derives from a man aged 18 to 29 in good health and CMV-seronegative. Sequencing was done on a sample of PBMCs. This chain's CDR3 is CASSESSRNTEAFF. For the CDR3, the DNA is TGTGCCAGCAGTGAATCGAGCCGGAACACTGAAGCTTTCTTT.